Presented here are 20 T cell receptor beta chains from one specimen sequenced in a study of response to subunit inactivated influenza vaccine. TCRdb fed the RT-PCR reads into MiXCR, producing one record per CDR3 protein. The data hold 430,000 or so distinct CDR3 sequences, with roughly 11% observed a single time. Material: PBMCs from blood, obtained roughly 6 weeks after vaccination. The source of these receptors is a man aged 50 or older who received an inactivated influenza vaccine.

This clonotype was seen at least ten times. The rearrangement joins TRBV12-3 or TRBV12-4 to TRBJ1-2, with D maybe TRBD1 (6 bases). The CDR3 has 13 residues. Trimming left V 5 bases short and J 5 bases short, with 12 bases between. The CDR3 spells CASSVQDSYGYTF. DNA of the CDR3: TGTGCCAGCAGTGTCCAGGACAGTTATGGCTACACCTTC.

There are a few counts of this clonotype. The chain uses TRBV18 and TRBJ1-6; D might be TRBD1 (6 bases). Germline CDR1 is KGHSH and CDR2 is LQKENI. V gave up 8 bases and J gave up 5 bases, with 13 bases separating them. The CDR3 totals 14 residues. CDR3 residues: CASGSGHHNSPLHF. CDR3 sequence (DNA): TGTGCCAGCGGGTCGGGACACCATAATTCACCCCTCCACTTT.

This chain links TRBV28 with TRBJ2-7, with D possibly being TRBD1 or TRBD2 (5 bases each). CDR1 is MDHEN, CDR2 SYDVKM, per germline. The CDR3 contains 15 residues. Trimming stripped 7 bases from V and 3 bases from J, with 19 bases between. The CDR3 nucleotides are TGTGCCAGCACTCACCGGGACCTTACGCGCTACGAGCAGTACTTC. It is translated as CASTHRDLTRYEQYF.

There are many counts of this clonotype. The rearrangement joins TRBV5-1 to TRBJ2-3; 9 bases map to TRBD2. There are 14 residues in the CDR3. The junction had 4 bases not matched to a gene; V was cut back by 4 bases and J by 4 bases. In germline, CDR1 is SGHRS, CDR2 YFSETQ. CDR3 coding DNA: TGCGCCAGCAGCACGGGACTAGCATCAGATACGCAGTATTTT. Amino acids: CASSTGLASDTQYF.

The sample holds a few counts of this clonotype. The V gene is TRBV24-1, the J gene TRBJ2-1; maybe TRBD2 (5 bases). Trimming took off 4 bases at V and 9 bases at J, with 21 bases between the two ends. CDR3 length: 16 residues. The germline gives CDR1 KGHDR, CDR2 SFDVKD. The CDR3 DNA is TGTGCCACCAGTGACCCATTGGGGTCCTACAGCGGTGAGCAGTTCTTC. As protein: CATSDPLGSYSGEQFF.

The chain is built from TRBV3-1 and TRBJ2-5, with 8 bases fitting TRBD1. CDR1 and CDR2 from the germline V gene are LGHDT and YNNKEL (reference sequence). V lost 2 bases and J lost 2; bases outside the gene matches: 10. The CDR3 is made up of 17 amino acids. The CDR3 is CASSQYDRGSGQETQYF. CDR3 sequence (DNA): TGTGCCAGCAGCCAATACGACAGGGGATCGGGTCAAGAGACCCAGTACTTC.

This clonotype turned up a few times. The junction does not match germline at one end; this may be a read error. The V call is TRBV18, the J call TRBJ2-2; 7 nucleotides match TRBD1. The CDR3 length is 15 residues. Germline CDR1 KGHSH, CDR2 LQKENI. In DNA, the CDR3 is TGTGCCAGTTCGGAGGCGACAGGGAACTCCGGGGAGCTGTTTTTT. The encoded protein is CASSEATGNSGELFF.

This chain joins TRBV28 and TRBJ2-7, with TRBD2 matching 13 bases. CDR1 is MDHEN, CDR2 SYDVKM, per germline. The CDR3 loop spans 15 amino acids. V trimming: 6 bases; J trimming: 6 bases; junction bases outside the gene matches: 8. This CDR3 reads CASRPMGLAGLEQYF. CDR3 nucleotides: TGTGCCAGCAGACCAATGGGACTAGCGGGACTCGAGCAGTACTTC.

The chain is built from TRBV7-3 and TRBJ2-5; possibly TRBD1 for D (5 bases). This CDR3 is 13 amino acids long. Germline V lookup: CDR1 SGHTA, CDR2 FQGTGA. V was pared by 5 bases and J by 5 bases, with 12 bases between. DNA for the CDR3: TGTGCCAGCAGCACCGGACCAGGGGAGACCCAGTACTTC. It translates to CASSTGPGETQYF.

The chain joins TRBV15 to TRBJ2-3; the D gene is possibly TRBD1 (6 bases). CDR3 size: 15 residues. Germline-derived CDR1 and CDR2 are LNHNV and YYDKDF (reference sequence). V lost 3 bases and J lost 3, with 13 bases in between. CDR3 sequence reads: CATSSRQGTTDTQYF. The DNA of the CDR3 is TGTGCCACCAGCAGCCGGCAGGGGACAACAGATACGCAGTATTTT.

This clonotype was observed a handful of times. V is TRBV28 and J is TRBJ2-3; the match to TRBD1 covers 11 bases. With 5 bases clipped from V and 2 bases from J, the junction kept 3 bases outside the gene matches. Germline V lookup: CDR1 MDHEN, CDR2 SYDVKM. The CDR3 runs to 15 residues. This CDR3 is CASSGQGANTDTQYF. The CDR3, as DNA: TGTGCCAGCAGTGGACAGGGGGCAAACACAGATACGCAGTATTTT.

This clonotype has a handful of counts. The J gene is TRBJ2-6, the V gene TRBV4-3; possibly TRBD1 for D (6 bases). Germline CDR1 is LGHNA and CDR2 is YSLEER. This CDR3 is built from 17 residues. V was shortened by 4 bases and J by 4 bases, with 17 bases between the two germline ends. In DNA, the CDR3 is TGCGCCAGCAGCCGAGATTTGAGGGGGTCCGGGGCCAACGTCCTGACTTTC. It translates to CASSRDLRGSGANVLTF.

This clonotype was picked up a small number of times. CDR3 coding DNA: TGCGCCAGCAGCTTAATGGACAGGGAGTATGGCTACACCTTC. It yields the protein CASSLMDREYGYTF. The chain combines TRBV5-1 with TRBJ1-2, with 8 nucleotides matching TRBD1. CDR3 length: 14 amino acids. Trimming at V came to 2 bases and at J to 5 bases, leaving 5 bases not matched to a gene. In germline, CDR1 is SGHRS, CDR2 YFSETQ.

This clonotype was counted at least ten times. V and J are TRBV12-3 or TRBV12-4 and TRBJ2-2; 11 bases map to TRBD2. With 5 bases clipped from V and 5 bases from J, the junction kept 4 bases outside the gene matches. There are 15 residues in the CDR3. This CDR3 is CASSPRLAGTGELFF. CDR3 DNA sequence: TGTGCCAGCAGTCCTCGACTAGCGGGGACCGGGGAGCTGTTTTTT.

This chain uses TRBV5-1 with TRBJ2-6; 8 bases are shared with TRBD1. V shed 0 bases and J 8 bases; nucleotides not matched to a gene: 7. Germline V gives CDR1 SGHRS, CDR2 YFSETQ. The CDR3 has 16 amino acids. This chain's CDR3 is CASSLAPGQGPNVLTF. The CDR3, as DNA: TGCGCCAGCAGCTTGGCCCCCGGACAGGGCCCCAACGTCCTGACTTTC.

The CDR3 DNA reads TGTGCCAGCTCACCCCAGGGACAGGGGGGCTACGAGCAGTACTTC. This gives the protein CASSPQGQGGYEQYF. The chain uses TRBV18 and TRBJ2-7; 11 bases agree with TRBD1. Trimming cost V 3 bases and J 3 bases; bases outside gene matches: 4. Germline V CDR1 and CDR2: KGHSH, LQKENI. CDR3 length: 15 residues.

This clonotype was observed a few times. This chain connects TRBV6-1 to TRBJ2-7; 12 bases align to TRBD1. J gave up 6 bases and V 4 bases, and 13 bases lay outside the gene matches. In germline, CDR1 is MNHNS, CDR2 SASEGT. The CDR3 totals 17 residues. CDR3 loop: CASSGQPGQGAWFEQYF. CDR3 DNA sequence: TGTGCCAGCAGTGGACAACCGGGACAGGGGGCTTGGTTCGAGCAGTACTTC.

In its sample, this clonotype was seen a few times. The J gene is TRBJ2-1, the V gene TRBV15, with TRBD2 matching over 7 bases. The CDR3 runs 16 residues. From germline, CDR1 is LNHNV and CDR2 YYDKDF (reference sequence). V dropped 0 bases and J dropped 6; count of bases not matched to a gene: 8. The CDR3 loop is CATSRDSWEGRNEQFF. The CDR3 nucleotides are TGTGCCACCAGCAGAGATTCGTGGGAGGGCCGCAATGAGCAGTTCTTC.

This clonotype was counted once. A much larger clone lies one base from this, so it may be a read error. Without the conserved terminal phenylalanine or tryptophan, this CDR3 likely stems from a read error. V and J are TRBV29-1 and TRBJ2-1; D is possibly TRBD1 (5 bases). Trimming left V 4 bases short and J 5 bases short, with 12 bases between. This CDR3 has 13 amino acids. In germline, CDR1 is SQVTM, CDR2 ANQGSEA. The CDR3 DNA reads as TGCAGCGTTGTTCCCGCCAGGGACAATGAGCAGTTCTAC. The encoded protein is CSVVPARDNEQFY.

The CDR3 region is CASSLWSSGANVLTF. In nucleotides, the CDR3 is TGTGCCAGCAGTTTATGGAGCTCTGGGGCCAACGTCCTGACTTTC. The chain couples TRBV12-3 or TRBV12-4 to TRBJ2-6; D gene uncertain. Trimming took off 2 bases at V and 0 bases at J, with 5 bases between the two ends. The CDR3 length is 15 residues.